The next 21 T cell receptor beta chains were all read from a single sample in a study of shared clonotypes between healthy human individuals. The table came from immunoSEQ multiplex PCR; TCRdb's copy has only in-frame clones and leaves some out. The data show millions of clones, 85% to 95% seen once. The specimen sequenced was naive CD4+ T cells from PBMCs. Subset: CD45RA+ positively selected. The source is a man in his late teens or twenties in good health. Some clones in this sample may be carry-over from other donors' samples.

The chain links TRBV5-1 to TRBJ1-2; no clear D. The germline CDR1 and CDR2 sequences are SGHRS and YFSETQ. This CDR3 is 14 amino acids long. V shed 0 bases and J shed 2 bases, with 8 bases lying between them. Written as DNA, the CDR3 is TGCGCCAGCAGCTTGGAGGTAACGAACTATGGCTACACCTTC. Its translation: CASSLEVTNYGYTF.

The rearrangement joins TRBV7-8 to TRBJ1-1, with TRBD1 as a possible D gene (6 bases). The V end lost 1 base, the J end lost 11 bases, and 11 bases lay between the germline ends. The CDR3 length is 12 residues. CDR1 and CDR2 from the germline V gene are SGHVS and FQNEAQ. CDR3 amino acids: CASSLVGAPAFF. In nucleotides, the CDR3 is TGTGCCAGCAGCTTAGTGGGGGCACCCGCTTTCTTT.

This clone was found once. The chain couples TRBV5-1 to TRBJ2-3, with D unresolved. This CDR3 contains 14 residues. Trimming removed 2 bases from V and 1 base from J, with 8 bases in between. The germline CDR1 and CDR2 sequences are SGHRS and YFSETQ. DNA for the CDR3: TGCGCCAGCAGCTTCGGGTTGCGCACAGATACGCAGTATTTT. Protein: CASSFGLRTDTQYF.

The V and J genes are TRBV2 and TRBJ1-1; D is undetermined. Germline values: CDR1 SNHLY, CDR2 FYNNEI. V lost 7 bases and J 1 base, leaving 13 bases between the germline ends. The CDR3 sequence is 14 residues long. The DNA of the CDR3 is TGTGCCAGCAATTTTAGGTCGGGGAACACTGAAGCTTTCTTT. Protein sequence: CASNFRSGNTEAFF.

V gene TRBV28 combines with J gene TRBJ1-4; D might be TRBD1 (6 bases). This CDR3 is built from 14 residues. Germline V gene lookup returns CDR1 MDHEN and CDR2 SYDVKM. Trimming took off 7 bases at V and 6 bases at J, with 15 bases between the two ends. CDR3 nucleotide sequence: TGTGCCAGCAACACCCGGGGGGCGGATGAAAAACTGTTTTTT. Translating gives CASNTRGADEKLFF.

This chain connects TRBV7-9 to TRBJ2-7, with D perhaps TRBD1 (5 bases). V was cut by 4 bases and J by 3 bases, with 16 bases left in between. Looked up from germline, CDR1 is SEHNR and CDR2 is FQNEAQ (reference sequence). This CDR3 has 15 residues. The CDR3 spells CASSSRQWGFYEQYF. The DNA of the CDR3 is TGTGCCAGCAGCTCCCGACAGTGGGGTTTCTACGAGCAGTACTTC.

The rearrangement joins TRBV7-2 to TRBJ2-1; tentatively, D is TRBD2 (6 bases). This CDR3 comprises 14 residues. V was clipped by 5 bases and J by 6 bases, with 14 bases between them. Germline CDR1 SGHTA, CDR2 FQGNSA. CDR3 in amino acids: CASSKRGLFNEQFF. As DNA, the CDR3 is TGTGCCAGCAGCAAAAGGGGACTCTTCAATGAGCAGTTCTTC.

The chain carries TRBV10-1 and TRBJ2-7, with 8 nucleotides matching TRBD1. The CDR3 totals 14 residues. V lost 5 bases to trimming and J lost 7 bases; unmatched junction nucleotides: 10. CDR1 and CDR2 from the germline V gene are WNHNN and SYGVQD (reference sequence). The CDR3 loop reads CASSPGTGIKEQYF. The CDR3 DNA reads TGCGCCAGCAGTCCCGGGACAGGTATTAAGGAGCAGTACTTC.

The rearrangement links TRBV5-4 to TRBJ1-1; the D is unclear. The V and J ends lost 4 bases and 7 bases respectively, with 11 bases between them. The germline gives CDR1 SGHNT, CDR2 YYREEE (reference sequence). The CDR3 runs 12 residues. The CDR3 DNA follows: TGTGCCAGCAGCGCCCCGGGGAGTGAAGCTTTCTTT. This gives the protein CASSAPGSEAFF.

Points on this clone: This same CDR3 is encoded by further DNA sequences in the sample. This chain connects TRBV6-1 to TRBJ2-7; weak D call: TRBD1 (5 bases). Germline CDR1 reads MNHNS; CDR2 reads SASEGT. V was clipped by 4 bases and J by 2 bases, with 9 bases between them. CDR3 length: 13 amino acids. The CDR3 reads CASSGQGTYEQYF. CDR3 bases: TGTGCCAGCAGTGGTCAGGGTACCTACGAGCAGTACTTC.

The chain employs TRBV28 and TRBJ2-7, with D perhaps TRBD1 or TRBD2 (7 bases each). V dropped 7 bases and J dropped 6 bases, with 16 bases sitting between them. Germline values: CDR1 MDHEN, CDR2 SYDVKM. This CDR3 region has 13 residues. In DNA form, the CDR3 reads TGTGCCAGCATCACCAGGGGGGGCCTCGAGCAGTACTTC. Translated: CASITRGGLEQYF.

CDR3 DNA: TGTGCCAGCAGCTTTGTGAGGGCGACATCTTACGAGCAGTACTTC. Its translation is CASSFVRATSYEQYF. The rearrangement links TRBV5-5 to TRBJ2-7; a possible D gene is TRBD2 (5 bases). The germline V gene has CDR1 SGHKS and CDR2 YYEKEE (reference sequence). V lost 2 bases to trimming and J lost 4 bases, with 16 bases between them. The CDR3 is 15 residues long.

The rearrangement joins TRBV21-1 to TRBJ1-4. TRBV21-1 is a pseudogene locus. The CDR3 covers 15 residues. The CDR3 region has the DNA TGTGCCAGCAGCAAACGGACGAAGGGCTATGAAAAACTGTTTTTT. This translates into CASSKRTKGYEKLFF.

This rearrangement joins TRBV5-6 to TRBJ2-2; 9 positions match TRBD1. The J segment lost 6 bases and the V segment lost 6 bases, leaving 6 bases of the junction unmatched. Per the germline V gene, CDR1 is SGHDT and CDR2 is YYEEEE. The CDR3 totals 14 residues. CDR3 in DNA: TGTGCCAGCACCCCAAGACAGGGGGCCGGGGAGCTGTTTTTT. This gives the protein CASTPRQGAGELFF.

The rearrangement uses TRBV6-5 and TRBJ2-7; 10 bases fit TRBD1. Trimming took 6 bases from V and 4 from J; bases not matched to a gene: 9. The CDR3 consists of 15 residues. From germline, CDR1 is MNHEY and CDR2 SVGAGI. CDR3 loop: CASRINRDRGYEQYF. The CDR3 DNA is TGTGCCAGCAGAATAAACCGGGACAGGGGATACGAGCAGTACTTC.

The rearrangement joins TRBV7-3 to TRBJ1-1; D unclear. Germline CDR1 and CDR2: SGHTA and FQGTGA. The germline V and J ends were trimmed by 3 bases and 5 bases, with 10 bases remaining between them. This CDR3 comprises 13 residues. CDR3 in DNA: TGTGCCAGCAGCTTTATGGACGGGACTGAAGCTTTCTTT. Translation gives CASSFMDGTEAFF. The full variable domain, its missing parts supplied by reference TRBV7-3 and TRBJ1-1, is GAGVSQTPSNKVTEKGKYVELRCDPISGHTALYWYRQSLGQGPEFLIYFQGTGAADDSGLPNDRFFAVRPEGSVSTLKIQRTERGDSAVYLCASSFMDGTEAFFGQGTRLTVV.

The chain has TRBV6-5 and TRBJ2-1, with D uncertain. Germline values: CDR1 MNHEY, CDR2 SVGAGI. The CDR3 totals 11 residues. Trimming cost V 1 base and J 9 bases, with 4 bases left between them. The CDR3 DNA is TGTGCCAGCAGTTACTTCGGTGAGCAGTTCTTC. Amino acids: CASSYFGEQFF.

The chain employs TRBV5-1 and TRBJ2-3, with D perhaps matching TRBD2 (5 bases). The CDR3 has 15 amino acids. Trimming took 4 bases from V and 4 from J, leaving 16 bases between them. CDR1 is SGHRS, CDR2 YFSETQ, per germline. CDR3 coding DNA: TGCGCCAGCAGCCGGCCGCCAGCGGAAGCAGATACGCAGTATTTT. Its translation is CASSRPPAEADTQYF.

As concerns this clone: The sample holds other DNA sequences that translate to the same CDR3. CDR3 protein: CASSLTGTGKETQYF. Written as DNA, the CDR3 is TGCGCCAGCAGCTTAACCGGGACAGGGAAGGAGACCCAGTACTTC. The chain uses TRBV5-1 and TRBJ2-5; 9 bases fit TRBD1. The V segment lost 2 bases and the J segment 5 bases; nucleotides outside the gene matches: 7. Germline V gene data show CDR1 as SGHRS and CDR2 as YFSETQ. The CDR3 sequence is 15 residues long.

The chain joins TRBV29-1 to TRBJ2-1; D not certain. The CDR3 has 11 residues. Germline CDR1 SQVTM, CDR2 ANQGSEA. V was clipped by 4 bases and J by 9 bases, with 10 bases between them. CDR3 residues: CSVANSGEQFF. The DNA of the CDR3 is TGCAGCGTTGCCAATTCGGGTGAGCAGTTCTTC.

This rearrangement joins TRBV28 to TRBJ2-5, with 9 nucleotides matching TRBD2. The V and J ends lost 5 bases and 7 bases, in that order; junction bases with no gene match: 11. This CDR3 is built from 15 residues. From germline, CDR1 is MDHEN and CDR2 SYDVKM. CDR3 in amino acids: CASSDGGRGIRTQYF. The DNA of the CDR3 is TGTGCCAGCAGTGACGGCGGGAGGGGAATTAGGACCCAGTACTTC.